This T cell receptor (beta chain) is drawn from a study of OX40 agonist ivuxolimab in advanced cancers. The overall study: Partial responses occurred in Three dose-escalation patients, one with hepatocellular carcinoma and two with cutaneous melanoma.

This clone has just one count. The method was immunoSEQ multiplex PCR; TCRdb's version includes in-frame clones alone and lacks a portion of them. The table lists 45,000 to 65,000 clones, approximately 75% of them singletons. The sequencing used CD4+ or CD8+ T cells sorted from blood, collected in a trial of the OX40 agonist ivuxolimab. The clonotype was recovered from an adult with an advanced solid tumor such as melanoma, head and neck, liver or kidney cancer.

CDR3 amino acids: CAISESSGVETQYF. Written as DNA, the CDR3 is TGTGCCATCAGTGAGTCGAGCGGGGTGGAGACCCAGTACTTC. The chain joins TRBV10-3 to TRBJ2-5; 7 nucleotides line up with TRBD2. The CDR3 spans 14 residues. V was pared by 0 bases and J by 5 bases, with 3 bases of the junction left unmatched. Germline CDR1 ENHRY, CDR2 SYGVKD.